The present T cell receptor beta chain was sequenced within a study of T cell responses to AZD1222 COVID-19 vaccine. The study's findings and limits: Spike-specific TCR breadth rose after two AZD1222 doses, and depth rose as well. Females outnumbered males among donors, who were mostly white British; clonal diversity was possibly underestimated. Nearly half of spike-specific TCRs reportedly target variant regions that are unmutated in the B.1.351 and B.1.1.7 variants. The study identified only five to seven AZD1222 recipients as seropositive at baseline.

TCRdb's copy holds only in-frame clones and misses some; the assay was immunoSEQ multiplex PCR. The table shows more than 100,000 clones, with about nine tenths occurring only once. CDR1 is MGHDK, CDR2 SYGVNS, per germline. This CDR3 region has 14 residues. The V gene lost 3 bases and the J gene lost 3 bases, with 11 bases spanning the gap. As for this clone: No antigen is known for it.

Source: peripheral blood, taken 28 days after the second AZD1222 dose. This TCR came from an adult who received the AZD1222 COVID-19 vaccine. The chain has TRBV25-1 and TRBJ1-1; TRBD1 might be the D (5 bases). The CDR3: CASSDLGGDTEAFF. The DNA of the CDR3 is TGTGCCAGCAGTGATCTCGGGGGGGACACTGAAGCTTTCTTT.